These 30 T cell receptor beta chains originate from one sample sequenced in a study of CD8 T cells in ankylosing spondylitis. General study points: Seemingly distinctive of ankylosing spondylitis blood was a TCR beta motif formed by eight highly homologous variants.

These TCRs' antigens remain unknown. TCRdb ran MiXCR on the 5' RACE reads and lists one entry per CDR3 protein. Among roughly 440,000 distinct CDR3 sequences listed, roughly 18% were seen once. Material for sequencing was blood, either unsorted or a sorted T cell fraction (not recorded which). Every receptor here comes from a male donor with ankylosing spondylitis.

This clonotype was observed a handful of times. The rearrangement joins TRBV4-3 to TRBJ2-7; 8 bases map to TRBD1. This CDR3 is 15 amino acids long. Germline values: CDR1 LGHNA, CDR2 YSLEER. V trimming: 3 bases; J trimming: 2 bases; junction bases outside the gene matches: 6. The CDR3 protein is CASSQLPGQAYEQYF. CDR3 nucleotides: TGCGCCAGCAGCCAGCTGCCGGGACAGGCCTACGAGCAGTACTTC.

This clonotype was observed a few times. The V call is TRBV11-1, the J call TRBJ2-1, with 9 bases fitting TRBD2. The trim removed 1 base at V and 6 bases at J, leaving 16 bases unmatched. The CDR3 sequence is 19 residues long. Germline V gives CDR1 SGHAT, CDR2 FQDESV (reference sequence). The CDR3 loop reads CASSLVPSGRLWGGNEQFF. The DNA of the CDR3 is TGTGCCAGCAGCTTAGTTCCCAGCGGGAGGCTATGGGGAGGCAATGAGCAGTTCTTC.

This chain joins TRBV3-1 and TRBJ1-5; possibly TRBD1 for D (5 bases). The germline gives CDR1 LGHDT, CDR2 YNNKEL (reference sequence). V shed 0 bases and J shed 5 bases, with 14 bases lying between them. The CDR3 consists of 16 residues. This chain's CDR3 is CASSQDLGGVDQPQHF. Written as DNA, the CDR3 is TGTGCCAGCAGCCAAGACCTGGGGGGTGTTGATCAGCCCCAGCATTTT.

A few counts support this clonotype. Here the CDR3 reads CASSLSRKSREHQYF. CDR3 coding DNA: TGTGCCAGCAGTTTGTCCAGAAAATCTCGGGAGCATCAGTACTTC. The gene calls are TRBV12-3 or TRBV12-4 and TRBJ2-4; the D gene is possibly TRBD2 (6 bases). V dropped 3 bases and J dropped 12 bases, with 21 bases sitting between them. The CDR3 has 15 amino acids.

This sequence joins TRBV6-5 and TRBJ2-3, with 8 nucleotides matching TRBD1. J was trimmed by 2 bases and V by 2 bases; bases with no gene match: 6. Germline lookup yields CDR1 MNHEY and CDR2 SVGAGI. CDR3 length: 16 residues. This CDR3 reads CASSYPYRGITDTQYF. DNA of the CDR3: TGTGCCAGCAGTTACCCTTACAGGGGGATCACAGATACGCAGTATTTT.

This clonotype was observed a few times. The chain links TRBV2 to TRBJ2-4; D may correspond to TRBD1 or TRBD2 (6 bases each). Germline CDR1 reads SNHLY; CDR2 reads FYNNEI. The germline V and J ends were trimmed by 8 bases and 0 bases, with 14 bases remaining between them. The CDR3 is 15 amino acids. The CDR3 loop reads CASYGGPRAKNIQYF. In DNA form, the CDR3 reads TGTGCCAGCTATGGGGGGCCCCGAGCCAAAAACATTCAGTACTTC.

V usage is TRBV5-1 and J usage is TRBJ2-7; 11 positions match TRBD2. The CDR3 sequence is 16 residues long. J was trimmed by 3 bases and V by 7 bases; bases with no gene match: 12. The germline gives CDR1 SGHRS, CDR2 YFSETQ. CDR3 region: CASQHGPGTSGYEQYF. The CDR3 DNA is TGCGCCAGCCAACACGGGCCCGGGACTAGCGGCTACGAGCAGTACTTC.

This clonotype was detected a few times. The CDR3 region is CASSTGPTRPGNTIYF. The CDR3, as DNA: TGTGCCAGCAGCACCGGGCCTACTCGGCCTGGAAACACCATATATTTT. The J gene is TRBJ1-3, the V gene TRBV12-3 or TRBV12-4; D is undetermined. This CDR3 region has 16 residues. V shed 6 bases and J shed 2 bases, with 17 bases lying between them.

This clonotype occurred a few times. The CDR3, as DNA: TGTGCCAGCAGCTCAAGGGCCGAGCAGTACTTC. Protein: CASSSRAEQYF. V is TRBV7-2 and J is TRBJ2-7; D remains ambiguous. CDR1 SGHTA and CDR2 FQGNSA come from the germline V gene. V dropped 4 bases and J dropped 6 bases, with 7 bases sitting between them. The CDR3 extends over 11 amino acids.

The chain uses TRBV7-2 and TRBJ2-7; 8 positions match TRBD2. Unmatched junction bases numbered 7, after V lost 1 base and J lost 5 bases. The CDR3 contains 15 residues. Germline V gene data show CDR1 as SGHTA and CDR2 as FQGNSA. Written as DNA, the CDR3 is TGTGCCAGCAGCTTAGTCCCCGGGAGGGCCAACGAGCAGTACTTC. It encodes CASSLVPGRANEQYF.

This clonotype was observed a handful of times. The chain joins TRBV5-6 to TRBJ1-5, with 7 bases matching TRBD1. This CDR3 region has 15 residues. The junction had 8 bases not matched to a gene; V was cut back by 1 base and J by 7 bases. The germline CDR1 and CDR2 sequences are SGHDT and YYEEEE. The CDR3 DNA follows: TGTGCCAGCAGCTTGAATGACAGGGAGGGACAGCCCCAGCATTTT. This encodes CASSLNDREGQPQHF.

The table lists this clonotype with a few counts. The rearrangement joins TRBV7-3 to TRBJ2-4; D is possibly TRBD1 or TRBD2 (5 bases each). Trimming left V 10 bases short and J 2 bases short, with 15 bases between. Per germline, CDR1 SGHTA and CDR2 FQGTGA. CDR3 length: 14 residues. CDR3 protein: CATPRDLSKNIQYF. The CDR3 DNA is TGTGCCACCCCCAGGGACCTTTCCAAAAACATTCAGTACTTC.

V is TRBV5-1 and J is TRBJ2-5; 7 bases match TRBD1. The trim removed 5 bases at V and 2 bases at J, leaving 12 bases unmatched. The CDR3 is made up of 16 amino acids. Germline lookup yields CDR1 SGHRS and CDR2 YFSETQ. The DNA for the CDR3 is TGCGCCAGCAGTTCTGCCGGGACAGAAAATCAAGAGACCCAGTACTTC. Translation: CASSSAGTENQETQYF. Using reference TRBV5-1 and TRBJ2-5 for the parts outside the CDR3, the full variable domain is KAGVTQTPRYLIKTRGQQVTLSCSPISGHRSVSWYQQTPGQGLQFLFEYFSETQRNKGNFPGRFSGRQFSNSRSEMNVSTLELGDSALYLCASSSAGTENQETQYFGPGTRLLVL.

The gene calls are TRBV27 and TRBJ2-1; D is ambiguous. CDR1 is MNHEY, CDR2 SMNVEV, per germline (reference sequence). The CDR3 is made up of 14 amino acids. Trimming removed 1 base at V and 1 base at J, with 5 bases between. In nucleotides, the CDR3 is TGTGCCAGCAGTTTATTAAAGTCCTACAATGAGCAGTTCTTC. Protein product: CASSLLKSYNEQFF.

This clonotype was detected only a few times. The V gene is TRBV4-3, the J gene TRBJ1-5; possible D gene TRBD1, 5 bases. The V end was cut by 0 bases, the J end by 2 bases, with 17 bases between. Germline V gene sequence: CDR1 LGHNA, CDR2 YSLEER. CDR3 length: 18 amino acids. The CDR3: CASSQEIWDGRGNQPQHF. CDR3 in DNA: TGCGCCAGCAGCCAAGAAATATGGGACGGCAGGGGCAATCAGCCCCAGCATTTT.

This clonotype has more than one count but fewer than ten. The chain joins TRBV11-2 to TRBJ2-7; 7 positions match TRBD1. Trimming took 1 base from V and 6 from J; bases not matched to a gene: 18. Germline assignment: CDR1 SGHAT and CDR2 FQNNGV. The CDR3 has 18 amino acids. CDR3 amino acids: CASSLALQGTDPRSEQYF. The DNA for the CDR3 is TGTGCCAGCAGCTTAGCTCTCCAAGGGACAGACCCGAGAAGCGAGCAGTACTTC.

This clonotype was counted once. The rearrangement uses TRBV7-2 and TRBJ2-5; 9 bases are a match to TRBD2. Trimming at V came to 5 bases and at J to 3 bases, leaving 7 bases not matched to a gene. Germline CDR1 is SGHTA and CDR2 is FQGNSA. CDR3 length: 15 amino acids. The CDR3 sequence is CASSPRGGAEETQYF. The DNA of the CDR3 is TGTGCCAGCAGCCCACGCGGGGGGGCCGAAGAGACCCAGTACTTC.

This clonotype was seen more than once but under ten times. The V and J genes are TRBV9 and TRBJ2-1; 7 nucleotides line up with TRBD1. Germline trimming cut 2 bases from V and 9 bases from J; bases unmatched to any gene: 5. The CDR3 has 13 amino acids. Germline V gene data show CDR1 as SGDLS and CDR2 as YYNGEE. The CDR3 sequence is CASSVLDRVEQFF. Here the CDR3 DNA reads TGTGCCAGCAGCGTCCTCGACAGGGTTGAGCAGTTCTTC.

This clonotype was counted only a few times. J is TRBJ1-4 and V is TRBV10-3; 8 nucleotides agree with TRBD1. Germline V gene lookup returns CDR1 ENHRY and CDR2 SYGVKD. Losses at the gene ends were 4 bases for V and 8 bases for J; bases not matched to a gene: 3. The CDR3 extends over 13 amino acids. The chain's CDR3 is CAISGDRGEKLFF. CDR3 bases: TGTGCCATCAGTGGCGACAGGGGAGAAAAACTGTTTTTT.

CDR3 sequence (DNA): TGTGCCAGCAGCCTATTGACAGGGGGGAACTATGGCTACACCTTC. Translated: CASSLLTGGNYGYTF. The chain carries TRBV2 and TRBJ1-2, with 9 bases fitting TRBD1. Germline values: CDR1 SNHLY, CDR2 FYNNEI. The V gene end was trimmed by 6 bases and the J gene end by 2 bases; junction bases not matched to a gene: 7. The CDR3 extends over 15 amino acids. Using reference TRBV2 and TRBJ1-2 for the parts outside the CDR3, the full variable domain is EPEVTQTPSHQVTQMGQEVILRCVPISNHLYFYWYRQILGQKVEFLVSFYNNEISEKSEIFDDQFSVERPDGSNFTLKIRSTKLEDSAMYFCASSLLTGGNYGYTFGSGTRLTVV.

This clonotype came up many times. The rearrangement joins TRBV9 to TRBJ1-2; 8 bases align to TRBD1. V lost 4 bases to trimming and J lost 5 bases; unmatched junction nucleotides: 4. This CDR3 is 13 amino acids long. CDR1 is SGDLS, CDR2 YYNGEE, per germline. CDR3: CASSPDREYGYTF. In DNA, the CDR3 is TGTGCCAGCAGCCCGGACAGGGAGTATGGCTACACCTTC.

In DNA, the CDR3 is TGCAGTGCTAGAGATTACGGGACTCATAACAATGAGCAGTTCTTC. Protein: CSARDYGTHNNEQFF. The chain recombines TRBV20-1 with TRBJ2-1, with D tentatively TRBD2 (6 bases). This CDR3 is built from 15 residues. V lost 0 bases, J lost 5 bases, and 14 bases lay in between. Per the germline V gene, CDR1 is DFQATT and CDR2 is SNEGSKA (reference sequence).

Here the CDR3 reads CSVDRGTTEAFF. CDR3 nucleotide sequence: TGCAGCGTTGACCGGGGCACTACTGAAGCTTTCTTT. The genes are TRBV29-1 and TRBJ1-1; D might be TRBD1 (5 bases). This CDR3 is 12 amino acids long. Germline V gene lookup returns CDR1 SQVTM and CDR2 ANQGSEA. Trimming removed 3 bases from V and 5 bases from J, with 10 bases in between.

This clonotype was picked up a small number of times. The gene calls are TRBV18 and TRBJ1-5, with a possible D match to TRBD1 (5 bases). Trimming cost V 0 bases and J 2 bases, with 11 bases left between them. In germline, CDR1 is KGHSH, CDR2 LQKENI. The CDR3 loop spans 16 amino acids. The CDR3: CASSPPGRAGNQPQHF. The CDR3 region has the DNA TGTGCCAGCTCACCACCGGGCAGGGCTGGCAATCAGCCCCAGCATTTT.

This clonotype was observed many times. The chain joins TRBV6-1 to TRBJ1-3; TRBD1 matches at 7 bases. CDR1 and CDR2 from the germline V gene are MNHNS and SASEGT. CDR3 length: 17 amino acids. Germline trimming cut 6 bases from V and 0 bases from J; bases unmatched to any gene: 11. In DNA, the CDR3 is TGTGCCAGCAGCATCATTGGGACAGATCACTCTGGAAACACCATATATTTT. As protein: CASSIIGTDHSGNTIYF.

This clonotype was seen more than once but under ten times. The chain combines TRBV7-9 with TRBJ1-3; no reliable D call. The CDR3 covers 17 residues. Germline CDR1 and CDR2: SEHNR and FQNEAQ (reference sequence). Trimming shortened V by 2 bases and J by 4 bases, and 18 bases separated the two germline ends. The CDR3: CASSLPWAGTGGNTIYF. As DNA, the CDR3 is TGTGCCAGCAGCTTACCCTGGGCCGGTACGGGAGGAAACACCATATATTTT.

This clonotype was seen only a few times. The gene calls are TRBV28 and TRBJ2-1, with TRBD2 matching 11 bases. This CDR3 is 13 amino acids long. Germline V gene data show CDR1 as MDHEN and CDR2 as SYDVKM. The V gene end was trimmed by 8 bases and the J gene end by 10 bases; junction bases not matched to a gene: 7. CDR3 in DNA: TGTGCCAGCTATACTAGCGGGAGAAGCGAGCAGTTCTTC. Encoded protein: CASYTSGRSEQFF.

This clonotype showed up just a few times. This chain uses TRBV7-2 with TRBJ2-3; TRBD2 matches 9 bases. V was pared by 3 bases and J by 2 bases, with 3 bases of the junction left unmatched. The germline V gene encodes CDR1 SGHTA and CDR2 FQGNSA. The CDR3 contains 15 residues. CDR3 bases: TGTGCCAGCAGCTTCGGACTAGCGAACACAGATACGCAGTATTTT. Translated: CASSFGLANTDTQYF.

The chain couples TRBV2 to TRBJ1-1; D not resolved. Per germline, CDR1 SNHLY and CDR2 FYNNEI. CDR3 size: 14 residues. Trimming removed 0 bases from V and 1 base from J, with 6 bases in between. This CDR3 is CASSEALGNTEAFF. DNA for the CDR3: TGTGCCAGCAGTGAAGCCTTAGGGAACACTGAAGCTTTCTTT. Using reference TRBV2 and TRBJ1-1 for the parts outside the CDR3, the full variable domain is EPEVTQTPSHQVTQMGQEVILRCVPISNHLYFYWYRQILGQKVEFLVSFYNNEISEKSEIFDDQFSVERPDGSNFTLKIRSTKLEDSAMYFCASSEALGNTEAFFGQGTRLTVV.

This clonotype was recorded a few times. The chain has TRBV20-1 and TRBJ2-1; D uncertain. V was cut by 5 bases and J by 8 bases, with 19 bases left in between. Germline V lookup: CDR1 DFQATT, CDR2 SNEGSKA (reference sequence). CDR3 size: 14 residues. CDR3 sequence reads: CSAPVFETSDEQFF. CDR3 nucleotide sequence: TGCAGTGCTCCCGTTTTCGAAACGTCAGATGAGCAGTTCTTC.